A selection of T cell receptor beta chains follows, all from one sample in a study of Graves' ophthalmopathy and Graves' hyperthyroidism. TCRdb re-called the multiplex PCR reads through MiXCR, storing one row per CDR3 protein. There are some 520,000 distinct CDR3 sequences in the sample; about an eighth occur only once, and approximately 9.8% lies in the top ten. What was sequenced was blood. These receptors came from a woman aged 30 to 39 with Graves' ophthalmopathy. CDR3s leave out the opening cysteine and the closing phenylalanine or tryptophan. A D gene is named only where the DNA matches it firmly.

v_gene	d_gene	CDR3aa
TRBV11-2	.	ASSFQLNTGELF
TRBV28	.	ASSFTVRWDYGYT
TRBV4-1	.	ASSPPISGELF
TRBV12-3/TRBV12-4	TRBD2	ATKRRGGTDTQY
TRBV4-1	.	ASGRQQVIYEQY
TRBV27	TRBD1	ASSPHDRGGNQPQH
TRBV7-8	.	ASSLSSTTDTQY
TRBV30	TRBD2	VWSPGLANIQY
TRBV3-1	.	ASSQGGAINQPQH
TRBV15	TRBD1	ATSRDRGQSGYT
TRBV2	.	ASSEGPVGESAF
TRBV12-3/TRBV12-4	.	ASAAGLNTEAF
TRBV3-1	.	ASSQEGEGNYGYT
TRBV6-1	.	ASSPRDKRHEQY
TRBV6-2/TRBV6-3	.	ASSYSTGLEQY
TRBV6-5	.	ASGAQKGYGYT
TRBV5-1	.	ASSLWVGNQPQH
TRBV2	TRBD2	ASSVRRGGRETQY
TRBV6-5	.	ASSYTGWEQY
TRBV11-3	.	ASSSRPNTEAF
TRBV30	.	AWTRGNQPQH
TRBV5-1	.	ASSFDTGASYEQY